These 2 T cell receptor beta chains were sequenced from one sample in a study of blood T cell repertoires in COVID-19. Here immunoSEQ multiplex PCR was the method, and the copy in TCRdb shows in-frame clones only, minus some. The sample holds 72,000 or so clones, about 85% seen once. Sequenced input: peripheral blood. These receptors were collected from a woman older than 75 with active or convalescent COVID-19.

The V and J genes are TRBV7-2 and TRBJ1-6, with D possibly matching TRBD1 (5 bases). The CDR3 runs 15 residues. CDR1 is SGHTA, CDR2 FQGNSA, per germline. The V and J ends lost 7 bases and 1 base respectively, with 11 bases between them. The CDR3 DNA sequence: TGTGCCAGCACCGAAGGGACTTCCTATAATTCACCCCTCCACTTT. Translation gives CASTEGTSYNSPLHF.

The chain employs TRBV7-9 and TRBJ1-2; perhaps TRBD1 as D (6 bases). V gave up 2 bases and J gave up 4 bases, with 8 bases separating them. CDR1 SEHNR and CDR2 FQNEAQ come from the germline V gene (reference sequence). The CDR3 has 13 residues. The DNA for the CDR3 is TGTGCCAGCAGCTTAACAGGGTTCTATGGCTACACCTTC. It specifies CASSLTGFYGYTF.